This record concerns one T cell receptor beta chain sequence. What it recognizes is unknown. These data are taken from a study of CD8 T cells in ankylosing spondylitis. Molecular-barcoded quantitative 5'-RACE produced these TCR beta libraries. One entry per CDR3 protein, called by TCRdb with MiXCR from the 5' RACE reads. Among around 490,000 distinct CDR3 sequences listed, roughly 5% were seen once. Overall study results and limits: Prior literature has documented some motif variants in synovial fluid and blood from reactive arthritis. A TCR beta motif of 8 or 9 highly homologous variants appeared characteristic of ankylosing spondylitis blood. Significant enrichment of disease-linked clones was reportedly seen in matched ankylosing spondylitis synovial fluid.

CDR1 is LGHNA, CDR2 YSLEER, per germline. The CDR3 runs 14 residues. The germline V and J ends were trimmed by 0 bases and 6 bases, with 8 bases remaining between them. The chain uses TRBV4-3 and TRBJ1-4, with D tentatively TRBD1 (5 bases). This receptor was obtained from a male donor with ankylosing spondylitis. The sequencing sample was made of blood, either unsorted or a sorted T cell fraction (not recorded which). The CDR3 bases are TGCGCCAGCAGCCAAGATGGGGGTGATGAAAAACTGTTTTTT. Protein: CASSQDGGDEKLFF.